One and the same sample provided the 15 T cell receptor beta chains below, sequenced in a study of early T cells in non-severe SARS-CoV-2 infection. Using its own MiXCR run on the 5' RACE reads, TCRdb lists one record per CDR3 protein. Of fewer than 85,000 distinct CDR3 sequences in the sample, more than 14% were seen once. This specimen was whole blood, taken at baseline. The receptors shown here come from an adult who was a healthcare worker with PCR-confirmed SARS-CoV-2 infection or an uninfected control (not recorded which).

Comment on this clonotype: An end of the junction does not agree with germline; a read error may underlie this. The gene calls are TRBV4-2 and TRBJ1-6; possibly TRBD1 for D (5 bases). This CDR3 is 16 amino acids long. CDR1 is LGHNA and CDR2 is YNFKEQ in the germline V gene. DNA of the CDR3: TGTGCCAGCAGTCAAGATGGGGAGCGGGGGAATTCACCCCTCCACTTT. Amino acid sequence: CASSQDGERGNSPLHF.

CDR3 DNA sequence: TGTGCCAGCAGCCAGCCGGGACAGGGAAGAAACACCATATATTTT. This sequence encodes CASSQPGQGRNTIYF. V and J are TRBV6-6 and TRBJ1-3, with 9 bases identical to TRBD1. The trim removed 6 bases at V and 5 bases at J, leaving 8 bases unmatched. The CDR3 totals 15 residues. The germline gives CDR1 MNHNY, CDR2 SVGAGI (reference sequence).

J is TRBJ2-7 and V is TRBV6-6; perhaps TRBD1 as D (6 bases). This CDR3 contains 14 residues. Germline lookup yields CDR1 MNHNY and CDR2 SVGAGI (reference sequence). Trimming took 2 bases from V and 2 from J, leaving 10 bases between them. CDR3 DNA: TGTGCCAGCAGTTACCGCGGACAGACCTACGAGCAGTACTTC. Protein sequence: CASSYRGQTYEQYF.

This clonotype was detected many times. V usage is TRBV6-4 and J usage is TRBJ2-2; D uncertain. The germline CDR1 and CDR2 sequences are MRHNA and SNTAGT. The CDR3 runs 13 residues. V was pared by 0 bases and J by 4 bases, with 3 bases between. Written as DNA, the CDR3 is TGTGCCAGCAGTGACTCGGGCACCGGGGAGCTGTTTTTT. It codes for CASSDSGTGELFF.

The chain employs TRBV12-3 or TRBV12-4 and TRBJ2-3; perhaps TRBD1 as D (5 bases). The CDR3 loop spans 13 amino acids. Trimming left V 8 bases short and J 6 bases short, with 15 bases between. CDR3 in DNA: TGTGCCAGCTCCCACGGCAACAGGGATACGCAGTATTTT. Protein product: CASSHGNRDTQYF.

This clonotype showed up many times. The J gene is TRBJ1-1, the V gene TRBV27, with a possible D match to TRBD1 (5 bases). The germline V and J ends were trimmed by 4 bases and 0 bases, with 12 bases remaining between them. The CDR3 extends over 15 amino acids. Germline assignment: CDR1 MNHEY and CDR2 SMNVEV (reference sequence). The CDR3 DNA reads TGTGCCAGCAGTTCTCACCAGGGCCTGAACACTGAAGCTTTCTTT. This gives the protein CASSSHQGLNTEAFF.

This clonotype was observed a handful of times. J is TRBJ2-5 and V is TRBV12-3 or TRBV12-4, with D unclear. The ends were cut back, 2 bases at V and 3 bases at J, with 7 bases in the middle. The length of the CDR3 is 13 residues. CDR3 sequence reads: CASSLFAKETQYF. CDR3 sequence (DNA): TGTGCCAGCAGTTTATTTGCCAAAGAGACCCAGTACTTC.

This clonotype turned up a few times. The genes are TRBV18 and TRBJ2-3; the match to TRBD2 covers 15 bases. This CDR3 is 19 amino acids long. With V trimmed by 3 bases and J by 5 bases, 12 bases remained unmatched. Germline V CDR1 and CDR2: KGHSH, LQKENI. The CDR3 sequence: CASSPPGLAGGSKGDTQYF. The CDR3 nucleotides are TGTGCCAGCTCACCTCCGGGACTAGCGGGAGGATCCAAGGGAGATACGCAGTATTTT. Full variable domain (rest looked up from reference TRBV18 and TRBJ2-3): NAGVMQNPRHLVRRRGQEARLRCSPMKGHSHVYWYRQLPEEGLKFMVYLQKENIIDESGMPKERFSAEFPKEGPSILRIQQVVRGDSAAYFCASSPPGLAGGSKGDTQYFGPGTRLTVL.

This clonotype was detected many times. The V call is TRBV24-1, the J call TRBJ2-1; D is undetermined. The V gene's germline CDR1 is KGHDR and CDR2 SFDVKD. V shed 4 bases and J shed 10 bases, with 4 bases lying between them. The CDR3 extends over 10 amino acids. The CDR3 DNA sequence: TGTGCCACCAGTGACGGCGAGCAGTTCTTC. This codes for CATSDGEQFF.

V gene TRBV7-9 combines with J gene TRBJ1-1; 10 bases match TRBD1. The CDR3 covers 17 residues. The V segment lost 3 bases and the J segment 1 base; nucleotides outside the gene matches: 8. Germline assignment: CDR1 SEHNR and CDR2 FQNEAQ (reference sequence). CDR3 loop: CASSFKGQGSGNTEAFF. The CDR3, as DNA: TGTGCCAGCAGCTTTAAGGGACAGGGGTCGGGGAACACTGAAGCTTTCTTT.

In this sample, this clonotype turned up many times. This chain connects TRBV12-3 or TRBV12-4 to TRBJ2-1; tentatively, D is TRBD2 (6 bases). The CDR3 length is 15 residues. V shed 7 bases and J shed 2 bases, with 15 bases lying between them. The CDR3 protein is CASTRESSPYNEQFF. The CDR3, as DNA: TGTGCCAGCACCCGGGAGTCCTCTCCCTACAATGAGCAGTTCTTC.

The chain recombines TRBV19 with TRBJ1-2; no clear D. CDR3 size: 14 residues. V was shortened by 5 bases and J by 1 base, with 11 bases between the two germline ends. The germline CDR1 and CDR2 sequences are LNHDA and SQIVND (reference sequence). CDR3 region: CASSRAGINYGYTF. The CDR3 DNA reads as TGTGCCAGTAGTCGCGCAGGCATTAACTATGGCTACACCTTC. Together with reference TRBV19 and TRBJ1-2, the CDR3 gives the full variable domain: DGGITQSPKYLFRKEGQNVTLSCEQNLNHDAMYWYRQDPGQGLRLIYYSQIVNDFQKGDIAEGYSVSREKKESFPLTVTSAQKNPTAFYLCASSRAGINYGYTFGSGTRLTVV.

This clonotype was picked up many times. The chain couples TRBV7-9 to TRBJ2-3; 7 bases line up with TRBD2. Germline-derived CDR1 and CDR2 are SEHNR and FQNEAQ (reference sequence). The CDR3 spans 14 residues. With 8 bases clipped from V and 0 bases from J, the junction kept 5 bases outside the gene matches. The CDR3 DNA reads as TGTGCCAGCCTCCTAGCGGAGAGCACAGATACGCAGTATTTT. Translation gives CASLLAESTDTQYF.

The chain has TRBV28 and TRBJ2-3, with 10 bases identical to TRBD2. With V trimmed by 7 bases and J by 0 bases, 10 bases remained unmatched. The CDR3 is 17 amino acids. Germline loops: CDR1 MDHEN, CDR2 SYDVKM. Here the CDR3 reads CASMLAGGLKSTDTQYF. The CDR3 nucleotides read TGTGCCAGCATGTTAGCGGGGGGCCTCAAAAGCACAGATACGCAGTATTTT.

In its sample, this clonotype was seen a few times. CDR3 residues: CSARDPRGRRPLDEAFF. CDR3 in DNA: TGCAGTGCTAGAGATCCCAGGGGGCGCCGGCCGTTAGATGAAGCTTTCTTT. The chain combines TRBV20-1 with TRBJ1-1; TRBD1 agrees at 8 bases. Germline V gives CDR1 DFQATT, CDR2 SNEGSKA (reference sequence). V lost 0 bases, J lost 7 bases, and 16 bases stayed unmatched. The CDR3 has 17 residues.